These 14 T cell receptor beta chains were all obtained from the same sample, sequenced in a study of graft-versus-host responses after intestinal transplantation. Profiled with immunoSEQ multiplex PCR; TCRdb holds only in-frame clones, not every one. The sample has roughly 100,000 clones, about nine tenths seen once. Their target antigens are unknown. Sample: unstimulated CD4+ T cells sorted from spleen or lymph node cells, taken before transplant. These receptors all come from a human donor who was the organ donor for an intestinal transplant.

This clone has only one observation. CDR3 nucleotide sequence: TGTGCCAGCAGCGTCCGACTAGGCGGTGAGCAGTACTTC. Residues: CASSVRLGGEQYF. The V gene is TRBV11-3, the J gene TRBJ2-7; possibly TRBD2 for D (6 bases). This CDR3 is 13 amino acids long. Between the trimmed V and J ends, which lost 5 bases and 7 bases, there was a span of 15 bases. The germline CDR1 and CDR2 sequences are SGHNT and YENEEA.

The gene calls are TRBV2 and TRBJ1-3, with D possibly being TRBD1 (5 bases). From germline, CDR1 is SNHLY and CDR2 FYNNEI. V was shortened by 8 bases and J by 3 bases, with 8 bases between the two germline ends. CDR3 length: 12 amino acids. CDR3 region: CASWGLGNTIYF. CDR3 sequence (DNA): TGTGCCAGCTGGGGACTTGGAAACACCATATATTTT.

The chain couples TRBV18 to TRBJ1-5; D might be TRBD1 (6 bases). Per the germline V gene, CDR1 is KGHSH and CDR2 is LQKENI. The CDR3 covers 15 residues. Trimming cost V 2 bases and J 3 bases, with 11 bases left between them. DNA for the CDR3: TGTGCCAGCTCACCAAGCGGACAGCTCAATCAGCCCCAGCATTTT. Encoded protein: CASSPSGQLNQPQHF.

The rearrangement uses TRBV9 and TRBJ1-5; 8 bases line up with TRBD1. Germline V gene data show CDR1 as SGDLS and CDR2 as YYNGEE. The CDR3 runs to 15 residues. V shed 0 bases, J shed 7 bases, and the junction held 6 bases outside the gene matches. Written as DNA, the CDR3 is TGTGCCAGCAGCGTAGCAGGGGGCCTTGGGCAGCCCCAGCATTTT. Translation gives CASSVAGGLGQPQHF. The full variable domain, rest sourced from reference TRBV9 and TRBJ1-5, is DSGVTQTPKHLITATGQRVTLRCSPRSGDLSVYWYQQSLDQGLQFLIQYYNGEERAKGNILERFSAQQFPDLHSELNLSSLELGDSALYFCASSVAGGLGQPQHFGDGTRLSIL.

This rearrangement joins TRBV7-2 to TRBJ1-2; D possibly corresponds to TRBD1 (6 bases). V dropped 6 bases and J dropped 8 bases, with 16 bases sitting between them. Germline values: CDR1 SGHTA, CDR2 FQGNSA. This CDR3 spans 13 amino acids. The CDR3 protein is CASSPEVRGGYTF. The CDR3 nucleotides read TGTGCCAGCAGTCCGGAGGTCAGGGGAGGCTACACCTTC.

The chain links TRBV6-1 to TRBJ1-4; 7 bases are a match to TRBD1. The CDR3 runs 15 residues. Germline V lookup: CDR1 MNHNS, CDR2 SASEGT. The J segment lost 8 bases and the V segment lost 4 bases, leaving 10 bases of the junction unmatched. The CDR3 DNA is TGTGCCAGCAGTGGACGACAGGGTTTGAACGAAAAACTGTTTTTT. It codes for CASSGRQGLNEKLFF.

The CDR3 region is CASSFYLEKTGGELFF. The CDR3 coding sequence is TGCGCCAGCAGTTTCTATTTGGAGAAAACCGGCGGGGAGCTGTTTTTT. J is TRBJ2-2 and V is TRBV5-1; no firm D call. Germline V gene lookup returns CDR1 SGHRS and CDR2 YFSETQ. The CDR3 totals 16 residues. Trimming stripped 5 bases from V and 7 bases from J, with 21 bases between.

The chain employs TRBV4-1 and TRBJ1-5; a weak D match, TRBD1 (6 bases). The length of the CDR3 is 15 residues. Trimming removed 0 bases at V and 9 bases at J, with 15 bases between. Germline CDR1 and CDR2: MGHRA and YSYEKL. In DNA form, the CDR3 reads TGCGCCAGCAGCCAAGAGGGGGCAGCCACTGGGCCCCAGCATTTT. It encodes CASSQEGAATGPQHF.

The chain carries TRBV30 and TRBJ2-5, with a weak D call TRBD1 (6 bases). Germline-derived CDR1 and CDR2 are GTSNPN and SVGIG (reference sequence). The CDR3 totals 14 residues. The V gene lost 0 bases and the J gene lost 4 bases, with 12 bases spanning the gap. CDR3: CAWSVSAQGETQYF. The CDR3 DNA follows: TGTGCCTGGAGTGTATCTGCACAGGGAGAGACCCAGTACTTC.

The rearrangement uses TRBV6-5 and TRBJ2-5, with 7 bases that match TRBD1. The CDR3 is made up of 15 amino acids. The ends lost 2 bases at V and 2 bases at J; junction bases unmatched: 5. Germline V CDR1 and CDR2: MNHEY, SVGAGI. The CDR3 sequence: CASSYPRQGQETQYF. Written as DNA, the CDR3 is TGTGCCAGCAGTTACCCGAGACAGGGACAAGAGACCCAGTACTTC.

In its sample, this clone was seen once. V and J are TRBV7-9 and TRBJ1-2; maybe TRBD1 (6 bases). Germline V lookup: CDR1 SEHNR, CDR2 FQNEAQ (reference sequence). The length of the CDR3 is 13 residues. V was pared by 6 bases and J by 2 bases, with 10 bases between. CDR3 bases: TGTGCCAGCAGGGTAGGACAGAACTATGGCTACACCTTC. Translated: CASRVGQNYGYTF. The entire variable domain, with the rest obtained from reference TRBV7-9 and TRBJ1-2, is as follows: DTGVSQNPRHKITKRGQNVTFRCDPISEHNRLYWYRQTLGQGPEFLTYFQNEAQLEKSRLLSDRFSAERPKGSFSTLEIQRTEQGDSAMYLCASRVGQNYGYTFGSGTRLTVV.

The chain recombines TRBV30 with TRBJ2-7, with TRBD2 as a possible D gene (6 bases). CDR1 GTSNPN and CDR2 SVGIG come from the germline V gene (reference sequence). The CDR3 runs 11 residues. Trimming removed 4 bases at V and 8 bases at J, with 12 bases between. Here the CDR3 reads CAWTGGGKQYF. The CDR3, as DNA: TGTGCCTGGACGGGTGGAGGGAAGCAGTACTTC.

This chain uses TRBV27 with TRBJ2-5; 11 bases agree with TRBD2. Germline CDR1 and CDR2: MNHEY and SMNVEV (reference sequence). V shed 1 base and J 5 bases; nucleotides not matched to a gene: 6. There are 16 residues in the CDR3. CDR3 loop: CASSLWSSGGSETQYF. CDR3 nucleotide sequence: TGTGCCAGCAGTTTATGGTCTAGCGGGGGGTCGGAGACCCAGTACTTC.

The chain links TRBV30 to TRBJ1-5, with D possibly TRBD1 on 5 matching bases. CDR1 is GTSNPN, CDR2 SVGIG, per germline (reference sequence). Trimming left V 5 bases short and J 5 bases short, with 10 bases between. CDR3 size: 12 residues. For the CDR3, the DNA is TGTGCCTGGGAGGGAGGGGATCAGCCCCAGCATTTT. Translated: CAWEGGDQPQHF.